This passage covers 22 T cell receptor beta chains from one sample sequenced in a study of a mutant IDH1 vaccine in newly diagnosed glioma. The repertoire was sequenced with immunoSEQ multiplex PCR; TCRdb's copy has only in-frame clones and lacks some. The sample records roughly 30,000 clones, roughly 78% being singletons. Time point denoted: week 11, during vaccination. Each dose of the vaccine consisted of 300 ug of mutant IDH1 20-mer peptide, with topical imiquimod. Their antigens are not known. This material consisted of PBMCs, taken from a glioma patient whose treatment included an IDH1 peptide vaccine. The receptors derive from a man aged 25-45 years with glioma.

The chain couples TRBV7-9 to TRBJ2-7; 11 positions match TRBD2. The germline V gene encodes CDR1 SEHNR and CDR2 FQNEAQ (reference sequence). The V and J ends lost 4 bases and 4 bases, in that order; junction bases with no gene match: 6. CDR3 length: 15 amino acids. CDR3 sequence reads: CASSSRLAGLYEQYF. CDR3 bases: TGTGCCAGCAGCTCCAGACTAGCGGGACTGTACGAGCAGTACTTC.

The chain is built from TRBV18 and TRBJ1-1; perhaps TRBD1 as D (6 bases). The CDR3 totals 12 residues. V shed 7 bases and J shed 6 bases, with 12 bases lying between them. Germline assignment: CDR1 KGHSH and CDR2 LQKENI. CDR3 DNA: TGTGCCAGCTTATCAGAGGGGGCTGAAGCTTTCTTT. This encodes CASLSEGAEAFF.

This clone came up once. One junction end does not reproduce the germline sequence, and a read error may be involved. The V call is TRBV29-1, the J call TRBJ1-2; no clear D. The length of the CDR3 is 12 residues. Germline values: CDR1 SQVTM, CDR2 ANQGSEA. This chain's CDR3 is CSVEGLWDGYTF. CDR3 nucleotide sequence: TGCAGCGTGGAAGGGTTATGGGATGGCTACACCTTC.

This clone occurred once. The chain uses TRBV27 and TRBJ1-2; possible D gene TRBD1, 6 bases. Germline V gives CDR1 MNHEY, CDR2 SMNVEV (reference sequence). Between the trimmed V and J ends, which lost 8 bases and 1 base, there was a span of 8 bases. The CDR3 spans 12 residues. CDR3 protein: CASSGDNYGYTF. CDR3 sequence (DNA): TGTGCCAGCTCAGGGGATAACTATGGCTACACCTTC.

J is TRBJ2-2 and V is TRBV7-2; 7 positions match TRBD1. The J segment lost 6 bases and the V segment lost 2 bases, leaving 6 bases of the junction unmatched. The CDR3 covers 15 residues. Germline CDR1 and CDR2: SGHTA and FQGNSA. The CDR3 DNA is TGTGCCAGCAGCTTACCGGCAGGGGGAGCCGGGGAGCTGTTTTTT. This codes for CASSLPAGGAGELFF.

The CDR3 reads CSVAFRHNYGYTF. Here the CDR3 DNA reads TGCAGCGTTGCATTCAGGCATAACTATGGCTACACCTTC. The V gene is TRBV29-1, the J gene TRBJ1-2, with D uncertain. The CDR3 has 13 residues. The V gene lost 4 bases and the J gene lost 1 base, with 10 bases spanning the gap. Per the germline V gene, CDR1 is SQVTM and CDR2 is ANQGSEA. Supplemented by reference TRBV29-1 and TRBJ1-2, the full variable domain reads SAVISQKPSRDICQRGTSLTIQCQVDSQVTMMFWYRQQPGQSLTLIATANQGSEATYESGFVIDKFPISRPNLTFSTLTVSNMSPEDSSIYLCSVAFRHNYGYTFGSGTRLTVV.

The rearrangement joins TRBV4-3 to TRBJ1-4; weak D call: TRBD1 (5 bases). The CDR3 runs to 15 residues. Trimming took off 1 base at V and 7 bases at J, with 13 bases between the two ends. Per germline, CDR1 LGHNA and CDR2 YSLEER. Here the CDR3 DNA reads TGCGCCAGCAGCCAAGGGGACCGTTGGCGTGAAAAACTGTTTTTT. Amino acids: CASSQGDRWREKLFF.

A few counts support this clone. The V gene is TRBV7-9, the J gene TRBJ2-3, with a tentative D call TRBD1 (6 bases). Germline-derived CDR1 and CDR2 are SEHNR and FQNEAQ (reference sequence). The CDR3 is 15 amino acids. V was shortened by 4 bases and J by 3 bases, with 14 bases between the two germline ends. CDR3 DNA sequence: TGTGCCAGCAGCTCCTTAGGGGGAGATACAGATACGCAGTATTTT. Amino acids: CASSSLGGDTDTQYF.

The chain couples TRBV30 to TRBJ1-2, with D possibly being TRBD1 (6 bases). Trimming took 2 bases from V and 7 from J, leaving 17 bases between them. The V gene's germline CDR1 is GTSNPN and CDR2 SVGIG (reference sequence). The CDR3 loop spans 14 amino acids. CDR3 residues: CAWSLVGGPSGYTF. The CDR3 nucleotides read TGTGCCTGGAGTCTCGTGGGGGGGCCGAGTGGCTACACCTTC.

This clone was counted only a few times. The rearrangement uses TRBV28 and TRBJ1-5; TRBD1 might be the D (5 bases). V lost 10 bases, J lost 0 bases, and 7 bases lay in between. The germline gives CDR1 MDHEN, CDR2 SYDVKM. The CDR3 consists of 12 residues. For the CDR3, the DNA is TGTGCCATAGGGGTTAGCAATCAGCCCCAGCATTTT. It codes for CAIGVSNQPQHF.

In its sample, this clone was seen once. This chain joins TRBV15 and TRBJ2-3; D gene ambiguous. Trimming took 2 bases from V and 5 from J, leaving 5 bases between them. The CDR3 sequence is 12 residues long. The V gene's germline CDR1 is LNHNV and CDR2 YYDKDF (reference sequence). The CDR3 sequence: CATSRSRDTQYF. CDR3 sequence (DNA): TGTGCCACCAGCAGATCCCGAGATACGCAGTATTTT.

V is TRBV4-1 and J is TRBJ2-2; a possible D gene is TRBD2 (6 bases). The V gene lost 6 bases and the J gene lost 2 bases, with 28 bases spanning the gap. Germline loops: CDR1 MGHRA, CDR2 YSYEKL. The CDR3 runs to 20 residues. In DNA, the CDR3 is TGCGCCAGCAGTTCTCCGCTTGGGCCCCTCGGAGGGGTAAACACCGGGGAGCTGTTTTTT. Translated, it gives CASSSPLGPLGGVNTGELFF.

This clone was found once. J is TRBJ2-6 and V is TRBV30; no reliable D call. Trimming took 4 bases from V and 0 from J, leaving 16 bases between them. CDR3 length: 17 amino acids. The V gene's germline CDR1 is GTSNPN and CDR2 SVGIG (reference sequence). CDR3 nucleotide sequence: TGTGCCTGGACCCAGGTATGGGGTATCTCTGGGGCCAACGTCCTGACTTTC. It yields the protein CAWTQVWGISGANVLTF. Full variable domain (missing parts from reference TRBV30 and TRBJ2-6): SQTIHQWPATLVQPVGSPLSLECTVEGTSNPNLYWYRQAAGRGLQLLFYSVGIGQISSEVPQNLSASRPQDRQFILSSKKLLLSDSGFYLCAWTQVWGISGANVLTFGAGSRLTVL.

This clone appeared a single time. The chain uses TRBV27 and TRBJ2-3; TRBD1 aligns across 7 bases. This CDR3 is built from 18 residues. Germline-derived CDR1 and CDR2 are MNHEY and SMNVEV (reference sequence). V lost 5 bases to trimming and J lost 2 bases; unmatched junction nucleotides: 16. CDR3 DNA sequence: TGTGCCAGCAGTCCCATCCAGGACAGGTTCAGAATCACAGATACGCAGTATTTT. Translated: CASSPIQDRFRITDTQYF.

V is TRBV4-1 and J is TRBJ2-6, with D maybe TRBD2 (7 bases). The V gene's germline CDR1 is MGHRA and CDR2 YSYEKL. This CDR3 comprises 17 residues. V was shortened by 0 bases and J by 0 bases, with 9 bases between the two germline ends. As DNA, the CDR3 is TGCGCCAGCAGCCAAGAGGGAGGGGGCTCTGGGGCCAACGTCCTGACTTTC. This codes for CASSQEGGGSGANVLTF.

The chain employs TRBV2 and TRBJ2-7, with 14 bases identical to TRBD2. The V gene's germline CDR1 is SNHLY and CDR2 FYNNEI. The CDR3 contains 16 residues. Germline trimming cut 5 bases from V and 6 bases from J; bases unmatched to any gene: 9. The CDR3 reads CASSNPGLAGESEQYF. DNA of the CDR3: TGTGCCAGCAGTAACCCGGGACTAGCGGGAGAAAGCGAGCAGTACTTC. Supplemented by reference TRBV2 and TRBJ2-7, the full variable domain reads EPEVTQTPSHQVTQMGQEVILRCVPISNHLYFYWYRQILGQKVEFLVSFYNNEISEKSEIFDDQFSVERPDGSNFTLKIRSTKLEDSAMYFCASSNPGLAGESEQYFGPGTRLTVT.

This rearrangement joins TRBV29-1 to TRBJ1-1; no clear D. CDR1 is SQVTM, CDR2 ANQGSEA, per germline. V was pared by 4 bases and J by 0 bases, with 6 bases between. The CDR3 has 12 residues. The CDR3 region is CSVGRVNTEAFF. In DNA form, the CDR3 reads TGCAGCGTTGGTCGGGTGAACACTGAAGCTTTCTTT.

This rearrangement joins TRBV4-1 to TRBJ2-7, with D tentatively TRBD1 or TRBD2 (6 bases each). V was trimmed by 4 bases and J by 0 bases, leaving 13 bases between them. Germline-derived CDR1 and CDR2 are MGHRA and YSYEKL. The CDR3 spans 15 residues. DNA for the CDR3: TGCGCCAGCAGCCCCATCCGGGGGCCCTCCTACGAGCAGTACTTC. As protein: CASSPIRGPSYEQYF.

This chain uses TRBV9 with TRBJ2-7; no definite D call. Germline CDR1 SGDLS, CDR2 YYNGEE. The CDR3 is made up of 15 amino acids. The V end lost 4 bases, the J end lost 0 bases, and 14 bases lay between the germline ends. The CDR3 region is CASSPDDSYSYEQYF. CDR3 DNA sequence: TGTGCCAGCAGCCCCGATGACTCCTACTCCTACGAGCAGTACTTC.

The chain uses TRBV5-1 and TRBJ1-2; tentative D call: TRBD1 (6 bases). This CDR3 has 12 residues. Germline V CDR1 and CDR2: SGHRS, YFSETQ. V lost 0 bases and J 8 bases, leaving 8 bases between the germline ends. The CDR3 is CASSLAGEGYTF. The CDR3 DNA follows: TGCGCCAGCAGCTTGGCAGGGGAGGGCTACACCTTC.

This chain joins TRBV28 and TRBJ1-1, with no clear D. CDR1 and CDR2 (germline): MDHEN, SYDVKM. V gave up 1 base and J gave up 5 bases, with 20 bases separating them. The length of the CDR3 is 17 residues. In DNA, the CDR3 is TGTGCCAGCAGTTTATTAATTGACTACAGCACCGGGACTGAAGCTTTCTTT. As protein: CASSLLIDYSTGTEAFF.

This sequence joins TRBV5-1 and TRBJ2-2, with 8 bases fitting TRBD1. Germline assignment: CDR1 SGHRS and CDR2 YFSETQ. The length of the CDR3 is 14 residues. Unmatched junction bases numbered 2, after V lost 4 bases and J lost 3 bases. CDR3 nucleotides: TGCGCCAGCAGCGTGGGACAGGACACCGGGGAGCTGTTTTTT. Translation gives CASSVGQDTGELFF.